Listed below are T cell receptor beta chains from one sample, sequenced in a study of early T cells in non-severe SARS-CoV-2 infection. TCRdb analysed the 5' RACE reads with MiXCR anew, one entry per CDR3 protein. The table has about 67,000 distinct CDR3 sequences, around 10% seen once; the top ten hold 3.8%. The sample taken for sequencing was whole blood. The receptors were gathered from an adult who was a healthcare worker with PCR-confirmed SARS-CoV-2 infection or an uninfected control (not recorded which). The CDR3 runs from the conserved cysteine through the conserved F or W. A D gene is named only where the DNA matches it firmly. Rows give clone size only sometimes, using once, few, many, or a class for an expanded clone.

size	V	J	D	DNA	CDR3
many	TRBV7-9	TRBJ1-2	TRBD1	TGTGCCAGCAGCTTAGGGACAGGGATCGGTGGCTACACCTTC	CASSLGTGIGGYTF
many	TRBV12-3/TRBV12-4	TRBJ1-5	NA	TGTGCCAGCAGTCTGACGGACAGCCAGCCCCAGCATTTT	CASSLTDSQPQHF
few	TRBV21-1	TRBJ1-1	NA	TGTGCCAGCAGCATGCGGGAAGAGGGCACTGAAGCTTTCTTT	CASSMREEGTEAFF
few	TRBV29-1	TRBJ2-4	TRBD2	TGCAGCGTTGACACAGGTACTAGCGGGAGCGGCATTCAGTACTTC	CSVDTGTSGSGIQYF
NA	TRBV11-2	TRBJ2-7	TRBD1	TGTGCCAGCAGCCGCGACAGGGATGAGCAGTACTTC	CASSRDRDEQYF
NA	TRBV12-3/TRBV12-4	TRBJ2-3	TRBD2	TGTGCCAGCAGTTCCTCTAGCGGAAGCACAGATACGCAGTATTTT	CASSSSSGSTDTQYF
NA	TRBV7-8	TRBJ1-6	NA	TGTGCCAGCAGCTTAAATTTAGGGAAGTCACCCCTCCACTTT	CASSLNLGKSPLHF
NA	TRBV10-3	TRBJ2-3	TRBD2	TGTGCCATCAGTGATGGGGCGGGAGGTCCTAGGGATACGCAGTATTTT	CAISDGAGGPRDTQYF
NA	TRBV10-3	TRBJ2-2	NA	TGTGCCATCAGTGAATCGAACACCGGGGAGCTGTTTTTT	CAISESNTGELFF
few	TRBV27	TRBJ1-1	NA	TGTGCCAGCAGGGACATCGTGAACACTGAAGCTTTCTTT	CASRDIVNTEAFF
many	TRBV11-2	TRBJ2-5	TRBD2	TGTGCCAGCAGCTTAGATCAGCGGGGGCTTCAAGAGACCCAGTACTTC	CASSLDQRGLQETQYF
many	TRBV7-6	TRBJ2-1	TRBD2	TGTGCCAGCAGCTTCTTTAGCGGGGGGGCTGGATATGAGCAGTTCTTC	CASSFFSGGAGYEQFF
many	TRBV11-2	TRBJ2-7	NA	TGTGCCAGCAGCTCTCTAACCGGGACAAGCGTTTACCAGCAGTACTTC	CASSSLTGTSVYQQYF